A selection of T cell receptor beta chains follows, all from one sample in a study of blood T cell repertoires in COVID-19. Sequencing was performed with immunoSEQ multiplex PCR; in TCRdb, only in-frame clones are kept and a portion is missing. The data contain under 450,000 clones, approximately 91% of them singletons. The sequenced sample was peripheral blood. The receptors stem from a woman in her thirties or forties with COVID-19, enrolled during active disease. The CDR3 runs from the conserved cysteine through the conserved F or W. The D gene is left open where the match is weak. Clone size is shown for a subset of rows, as once, few, many or a class of expanded clone.

J gene,V gene,D gene,clone size,CDR3 protein,CDR3 DNA
TRBJ2-1,TRBV12-5,.,.,CASGLRGAEGQFF,TGTGCTAGTGGTTTGAGGGGCGCCGAAGGGCAGTTCTTC
TRBJ2-3,TRBV6-2/TRBV6-3,TRBD1,.,CASSSGTGKGSDTQYF,TGTGCCAGCAGTTCCGGGACAGGGAAGGGCTCAGATACGCAGTATTTT
TRBJ2-1,TRBV6-5,.,.,CASSYLVTNEQFF,TGTGCCAGCAGTTACCTAGTTACCAATGAGCAGTTCTTC
TRBJ1-5,TRBV7-9,TRBD1,.,CASSAGTDPNQPQHF,TGTGCCAGCAGCGCGGGGACAGACCCCAATCAGCCCCAGCATTTT
TRBJ1-4,TRBV30,.,.,CAWGGAGKEKLFF,TGTGCCTGGGGGGGTGCAGGGAAGGAAAAACTGTTTTTT
TRBJ1-1,TRBV6-5,TRBD1,.,CASSRKGATTEAFF,TGTGCCAGCAGCCGGAAGGGGGCGACCACTGAAGCTTTCTTT
TRBJ2-3,TRBV7-3,.,.,CASSKMGPPDTQYF,TGTGCCAGCAGCAAAATGGGGCCCCCAGATACGCAGTATTTT
TRBJ2-6,TRBV28,.,.,CASSIAGSIYDSGANVLTF,TGTGCCAGCAGTATTGCCGGGTCGATCTACGACTCTGGGGCCAACGTCCTGACTTTC
TRBJ1-2,TRBV4-3,.,.,CASSQASGVSNYGYTF,TGCGCCAGCAGCCAAGCATCAGGGGTGTCTAACTATGGCTACACCTTC
TRBJ2-7,TRBV7-2,TRBD2,.,CASSLDSGGVEQYF,TGTGCCAGCAGCTTAGATAGCGGGGGGGTCGAGCAGTACTTC
TRBJ1-5,TRBV30,TRBD1,.,CAWGDGQANQPQHF,TGTGCCTGGGGGGACGGACAGGCCAATCAGCCCCAGCATTTT
TRBJ2-3,TRBV5-4,TRBD2,.,CASARGSGGRSTDTQYF,TGTGCCAGCGCGCGGGGGTCGGGGGGGCGGAGCACAGATACGCAGTATTTT
TRBJ1-4,TRBV5-1,.,few,CASSLFSGREKLFF,TGCGCCAGCAGCTTGTTTTCAGGTCGTGAAAAACTGTTTTTT
TRBJ1-4,TRBV30,TRBD1,.,CAWRPQTGMGEKLFF,TGTGCCTGGAGGCCACAGACAGGGATGGGTGAAAAACTGTTTTTT
TRBJ2-1,TRBV3-1/TRBV3-2,.,.,CASSQAVLEAAEQFF,TGTGCCAGCAGCCAAGCAGTACTAGAGGCCGCTGAGCAGTTCTTC
TRBJ2-7,TRBV3-1/TRBV3-2,.,.,CASSQPAPREDSYEQYF,TGTGCCAGCAGCCAACCGGCACCCCGAGAGGACTCCTACGAGCAGTACTTC
TRBJ2-1,TRBV2,.,.,CASPQGGQTSTAYNEQFF,TGTGCCAGCCCCCAAGGCGGACAGACTTCTACTGCCTACAATGAGCAGTTCTTC
TRBJ2-5,TRBV11-2,.,once,CASSRSFQETQYF,TGTGCCAGCAGCCGCTCTTTTCAGGAGACCCAGTACTTC
TRBJ2-5,TRBV10-2,TRBD2,few,CASSETSGRKETQYF,TGCGCCAGCAGTGAGACTAGCGGGAGGAAAGAGACCCAGTACTTC
TRBJ1-5,TRBV6-1,.,.,CASSEGPTRTQPQHF,TGTGCCAGCAGTGAAGGTCCGACACGCACACAGCCCCAGCATTTT
TRBJ2-5,TRBV5-1,TRBD2,.,CASSWGGGGKTQYF,TGCGCCAGCAGCTGGGGCGGGGGGGGAAAGACCCAGTACTTC
TRBJ1-1,TRBV5-1,TRBD1,.,CASSLEAGGLNTEAFF,TGCGCCAGCAGCTTGGAGGCAGGGGGCCTCAACACTGAAGCTTTCTTT
TRBJ1-4,TRBV11-2,TRBD1,.,CASSLDNRGLFF,TGTGCCAGCAGCTTAGACAACAGGGGCCTGTTTTTT
TRBJ1-3,TRBV7-2,.,.,CASSLQGSSGNTIYF,TGTGCCAGCAGCTTACAGGGCTCCTCTGGAAACACCATATATTTT
TRBJ1-1,TRBV6-5,TRBD1,.,CAAKKRQGLNTEAFF,TGTGCCGCGAAAAAGCGACAGGGTTTGAACACTGAAGCTTTCTTT
TRBJ2-3,TRBV6-4,TRBD2,.,CASRGTSGRPELSTDTQYF,TGTGCCAGCAGGGGGACTAGCGGGAGGCCTGAGTTGAGCACAGATACGCAGTATTTT
TRBJ1-6,TRBV5-1,.,.,CASSLAPGDNSPLHF,TGCGCCAGCAGCTTGGCACCGGGGGATAATTCACCCCTCCACTTT
TRBJ1-2,TRBV15,.,.,CATSRDLGTGLNGYTF,TGTGCCACCAGCAGAGATCTCGGTACGGGTTTGAATGGCTACACCTTC
TRBJ2-7,TRBV11-1,.,.,CASSFRRGGGYEQYF,TGTGCCAGCAGCTTCCGGAGGGGGGGCGGCTACGAGCAGTACTTC
TRBJ2-7,TRBV4-1,.,.,CASSQSSHTTYEQYF,TGCGCCAGCAGCCAATCCTCCCACACGACCTACGAGCAGTACTTC
TRBJ1-2,TRBV7-9,.,.,CASSPQPGGYTF,TGTGCCAGCAGCCCGCAGCCGGGTGGCTACACCTTC
TRBJ2-3,TRBV5-1,.,.,CASSLDQTSTDTQYF,TGCGCCAGCAGCTTGGATCAGACTAGCACAGATACGCAGTATTTT
TRBJ2-1,TRBV19,TRBD1,.,CASSDPGTGSNEQFF,TGTGCCAGTAGTGACCCCGGGACAGGGAGTAATGAGCAGTTCTTC
TRBJ2-7,TRBV27,TRBD2,.,CASSSSGGLSYEQYF,TGTGCCAGCAGCTCGAGCGGGGGCCTCTCCTACGAGCAGTACTTC
TRBJ1-1,TRBV4-3,TRBD1,.,CASSQDVRQGLVAFF,TGCGCCAGCAGCCAAGATGTCAGACAGGGTCTAGTGGCTTTCTTT
TRBJ1-6,TRBV28,.,.,CASRQDSYNSPLHF,TGTGCCAGCAGACAGGACAGCTATAATTCACCCCTCCACTTT
TRBJ2-7,TRBV7-2,.,.,CASSLGLVSYEQYF,TGTGCCAGCAGCTTGGGGCTCGTCTCCTACGAGCAGTACTTC
TRBJ2-2,TRBV5-6,TRBD1,.,CASSSGQVVFF,TGTGCCAGCAGCTCGGGACAGGTGGTGTTTTTT
TRBJ2-1,TRBV27,TRBD1,.,CASSLRGRGPNNEQFF,TGTGCCAGCAGTTTAAGGGGCAGGGGGCCTAACAATGAGCAGTTCTTC
TRBJ2-2,TRBV6-2/TRBV6-3,.,.,CASSPTPGSGGELFF,TGTGCCAGCAGCCCCACTCCGGGGTCGGGCGGGGAGCTGTTTTTT
TRBJ2-3,TRBV6-4,TRBD2,.,CASSSTAGGGVQNTQYF,TGTGCCAGCAGTTCCACCGCGGGCGGGGGTGTACAGAATACGCAGTATTTT
TRBJ2-2,TRBV10-2,.,once,CASSRQRGGELFF,TGCGCCAGCAGTCGACAGAGAGGCGGGGAGCTGTTTTTT
TRBJ1-1,TRBV2,TRBD1,.,CASRTRTGVNTEAFF,TGTGCCAGCAGGACGCGGACAGGGGTGAACACTGAAGCTTTCTTT
TRBJ2-4,TRBV7-9,.,.,CASSFRGENIQYF,TGTGCCAGCAGCTTCAGGGGGGAAAACATTCAGTACTTC
TRBJ1-3,TRBV5-1,.,.,CASSWREPTRGNTIYF,TGCGCCAGCAGCTGGAGAGAGCCAACCCGAGGAAACACCATATATTTT
TRBJ1-5,TRBV6-5,TRBD1,.,CASTGTVPAGPQHF,TGTGCCAGCACCGGGACAGTTCCCGCCGGGCCCCAGCATTTT
TRBJ1-1,TRBV5-6,.,.,CASTKGGTEAFF,TGTGCCAGCACTAAAGGGGGCACTGAAGCTTTCTTT
TRBJ1-2,TRBV7-2,.,.,CASSPDSLRYTF,TGTGCCAGCAGCCCCGACAGTCTTCGCTACACCTTC
TRBJ1-5,TRBV11-2,.,.,CASSLVGGGQPQHF,TGTGCCAGCAGCTTAGTGGGCGGGGGTCAGCCCCAGCATTTT
TRBJ1-3,TRBV6-1,TRBD1,once,CASSGTGAGIRSGNTIYF,TGTGCCAGCAGTGGGACAGGGGCCGGGATACGCTCTGGAAACACCATATATTTT